What follows describes a single T cell receptor (beta chain). These data originate in a study of T cell changes during pregnancy in multiple sclerosis. Data came from immunoSEQ multiplex PCR; TCRdb stores just in-frame clones and leaves some out. The sample consists of under 45,000 clones, roughly 90% of them appearing once. The sample was CD4+ T cells from peripheral blood mononuclear cells, taken in the first trimester of pregnancy. The TCR originated in a female donor with multiple sclerosis, enrolled in a pregnancy study.

The CDR3 DNA follows: TGTGCCAGCGCGATTCAGACAGATACTAATGAAAAACTGTTTTTT. It codes for CASAIQTDTNEKLFF. The V gene is TRBV5-6, the J gene TRBJ1-4, with a weak D call TRBD1 (5 bases). The V end lost 7 bases, the J end lost 2 bases, and 15 bases lay between the germline ends. Per the germline V gene, CDR1 is SGHDT and CDR2 is YYEEEE. This CDR3 comprises 15 residues.